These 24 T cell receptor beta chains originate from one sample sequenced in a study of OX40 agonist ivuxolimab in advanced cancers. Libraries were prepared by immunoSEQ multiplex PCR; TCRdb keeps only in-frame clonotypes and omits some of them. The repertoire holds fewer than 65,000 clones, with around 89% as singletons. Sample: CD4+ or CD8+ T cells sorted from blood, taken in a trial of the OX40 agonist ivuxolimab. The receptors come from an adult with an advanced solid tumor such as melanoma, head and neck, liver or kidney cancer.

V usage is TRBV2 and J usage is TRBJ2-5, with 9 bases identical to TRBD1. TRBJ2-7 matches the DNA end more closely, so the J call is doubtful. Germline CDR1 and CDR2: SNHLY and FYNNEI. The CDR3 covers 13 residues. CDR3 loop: CAIEGQGTYEQYF. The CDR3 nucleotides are TGTGCCATCGAGGGACAGGGTACCTACGAGCAGTACTTC.

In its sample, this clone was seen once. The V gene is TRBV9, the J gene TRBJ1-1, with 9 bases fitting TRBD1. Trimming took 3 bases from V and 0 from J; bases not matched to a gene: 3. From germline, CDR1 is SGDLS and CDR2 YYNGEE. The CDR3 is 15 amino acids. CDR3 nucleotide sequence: TGTGCCAGCAGCGGCGGACAGGGGATGAACACTGAAGCTTTCTTT. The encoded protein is CASSGGQGMNTEAFF.

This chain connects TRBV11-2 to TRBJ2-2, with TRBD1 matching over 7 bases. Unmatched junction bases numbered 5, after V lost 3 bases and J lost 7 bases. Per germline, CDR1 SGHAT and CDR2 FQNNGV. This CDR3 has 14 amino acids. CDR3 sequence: CASSFRGQGGELFF. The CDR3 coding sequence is TGTGCCAGCAGCTTTAGGGGGCAGGGCGGGGAGCTGTTTTTT. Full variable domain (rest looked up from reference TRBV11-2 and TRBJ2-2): EAGVAQSPRYKIIEKRQSVAFWCNPISGHATLYWYQQILGQGPKLLIQFQNNGVVDDSQLPKDRFSAERLKGVDSTLKIQPAKLEDSAVYLCASSFRGQGGELFFGEGSRLTVL.

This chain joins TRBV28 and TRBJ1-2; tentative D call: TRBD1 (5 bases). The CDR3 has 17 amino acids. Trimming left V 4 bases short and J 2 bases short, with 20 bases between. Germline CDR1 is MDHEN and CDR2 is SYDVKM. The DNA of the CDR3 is TGTGCCAGCAGTTCGGCCCTTGGGGCGGGGGTCAACTATGGCTACACCTTC. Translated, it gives CASSSALGAGVNYGYTF.

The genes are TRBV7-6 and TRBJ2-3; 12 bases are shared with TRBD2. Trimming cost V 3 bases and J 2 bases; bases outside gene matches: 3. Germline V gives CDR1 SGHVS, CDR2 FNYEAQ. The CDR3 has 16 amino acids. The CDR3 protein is CASSLTSGRSTDTQYF. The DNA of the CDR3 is TGTGCCAGCAGCTTGACTAGCGGGAGATCCACAGATACGCAGTATTTT.

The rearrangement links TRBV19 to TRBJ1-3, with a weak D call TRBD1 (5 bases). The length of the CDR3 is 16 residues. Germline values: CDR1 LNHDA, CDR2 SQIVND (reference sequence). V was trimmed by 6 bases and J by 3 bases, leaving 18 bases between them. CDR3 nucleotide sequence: TGTGCCAGTAGCCCTCCCGGGGCGCGGTTTGGAAACACCATATATTTT. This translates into CASSPPGARFGNTIYF.

This CDR3 reads CASSELGVAGAYNEQFF. CDR3 nucleotides: TGTGCCAGCAGTGAACTCGGGGTAGCGGGGGCGTACAATGAGCAGTTCTTC. The chain joins TRBV6-1 to TRBJ2-1; 9 bases fit TRBD2. Germline CDR1 MNHNS, CDR2 SASEGT. With V trimmed by 2 bases and J by 4 bases, 9 bases remained unmatched. The CDR3 totals 17 residues.

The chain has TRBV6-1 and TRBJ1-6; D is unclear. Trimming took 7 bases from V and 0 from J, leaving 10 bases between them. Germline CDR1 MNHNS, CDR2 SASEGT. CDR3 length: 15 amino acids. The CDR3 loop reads CASKEMSSYNSPLHF. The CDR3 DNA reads TGTGCCAGCAAGGAGATGAGCTCCTATAATTCACCCCTCCACTTT.

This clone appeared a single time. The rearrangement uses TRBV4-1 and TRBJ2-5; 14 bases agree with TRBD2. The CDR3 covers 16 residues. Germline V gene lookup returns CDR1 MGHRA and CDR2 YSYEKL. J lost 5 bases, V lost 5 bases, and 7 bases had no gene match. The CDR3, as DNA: TGCGCCAGCAGCAAGACTAGCGGGGGGGTTTCGGAGACCCAGTACTTC. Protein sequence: CASSKTSGGVSETQYF.

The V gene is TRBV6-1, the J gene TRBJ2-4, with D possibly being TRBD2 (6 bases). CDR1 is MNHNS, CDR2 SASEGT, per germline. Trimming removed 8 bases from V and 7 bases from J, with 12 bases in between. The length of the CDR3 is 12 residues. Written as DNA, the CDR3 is TGTGCCAGCTTGGGGGGAAGGAACATTCAGTACTTC. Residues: CASLGGRNIQYF.

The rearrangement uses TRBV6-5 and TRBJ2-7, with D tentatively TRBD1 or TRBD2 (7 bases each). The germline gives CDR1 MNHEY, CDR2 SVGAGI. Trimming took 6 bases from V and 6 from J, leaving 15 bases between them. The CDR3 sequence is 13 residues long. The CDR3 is CASRQGGVGEQYF. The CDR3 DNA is TGTGCCAGCAGGCAGGGGGGGGTCGGCGAGCAGTACTTC.

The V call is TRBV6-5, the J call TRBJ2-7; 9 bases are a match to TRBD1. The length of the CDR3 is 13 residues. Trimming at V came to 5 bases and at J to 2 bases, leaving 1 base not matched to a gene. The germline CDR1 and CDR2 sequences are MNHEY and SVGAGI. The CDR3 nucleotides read TGTGCCAGCAGTGGACAGGGGACCTACGAGCAGTACTTC. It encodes CASSGQGTYEQYF.

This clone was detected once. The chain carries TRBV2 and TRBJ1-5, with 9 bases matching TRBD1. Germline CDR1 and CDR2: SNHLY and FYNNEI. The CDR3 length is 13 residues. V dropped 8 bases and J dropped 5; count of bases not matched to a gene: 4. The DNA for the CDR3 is TGTGCCAGCGCGAGGGACAGGGATCAGCCCCAGCATTTT. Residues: CASARDRDQPQHF.

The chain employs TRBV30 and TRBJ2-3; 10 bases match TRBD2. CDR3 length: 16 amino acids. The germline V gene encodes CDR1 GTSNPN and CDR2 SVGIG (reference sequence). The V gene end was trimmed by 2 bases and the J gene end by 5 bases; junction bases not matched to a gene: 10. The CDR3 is CAWSPSGTSVGDTQYF. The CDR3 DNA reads TGTGCCTGGAGTCCTTCCGGGACTAGCGTAGGAGATACGCAGTATTTT.

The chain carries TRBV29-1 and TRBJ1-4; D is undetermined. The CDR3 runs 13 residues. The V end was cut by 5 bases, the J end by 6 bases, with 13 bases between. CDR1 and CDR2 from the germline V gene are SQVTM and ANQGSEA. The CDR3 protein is CSVLQGYDEKLFF. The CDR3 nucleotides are TGCAGCGTTTTACAAGGGTACGATGAAAAACTGTTTTTT.

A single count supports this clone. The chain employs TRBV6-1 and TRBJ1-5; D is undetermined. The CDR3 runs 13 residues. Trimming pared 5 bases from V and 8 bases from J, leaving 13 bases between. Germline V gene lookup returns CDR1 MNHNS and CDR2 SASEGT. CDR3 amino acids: CASSSSVFEPQHF. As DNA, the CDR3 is TGTGCCAGCAGTAGCTCGGTCTTCGAGCCCCAGCATTTT.

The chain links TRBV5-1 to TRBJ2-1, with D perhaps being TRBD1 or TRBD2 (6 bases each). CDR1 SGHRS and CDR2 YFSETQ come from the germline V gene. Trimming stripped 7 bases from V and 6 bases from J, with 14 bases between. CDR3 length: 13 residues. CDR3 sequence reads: CASSEGGPNEQFF. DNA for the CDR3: TGCGCCAGCTCTGAGGGGGGCCCCAATGAGCAGTTCTTC.

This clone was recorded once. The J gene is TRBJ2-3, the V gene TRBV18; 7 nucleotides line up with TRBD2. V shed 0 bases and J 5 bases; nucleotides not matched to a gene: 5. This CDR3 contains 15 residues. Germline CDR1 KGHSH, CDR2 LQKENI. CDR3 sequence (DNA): TGTGCCAGCTCACCACCGAGCGGGGAGGGAGATACGCAGTATTTT. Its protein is CASSPPSGEGDTQYF. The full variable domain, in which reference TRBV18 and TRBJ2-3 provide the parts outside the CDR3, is NAGVMQNPRHLVRRRGQEARLRCSPMKGHSHVYWYRQLPEEGLKFMVYLQKENIIDESGMPKERFSAEFPKEGPSILRIQQVVRGDSAAYFCASSPPSGEGDTQYFGPGTRLTVL.

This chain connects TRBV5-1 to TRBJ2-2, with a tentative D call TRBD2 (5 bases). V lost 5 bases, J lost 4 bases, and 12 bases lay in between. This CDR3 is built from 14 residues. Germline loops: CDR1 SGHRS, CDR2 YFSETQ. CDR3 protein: CASRLVQSTGELFF. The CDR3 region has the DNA TGCGCCAGCAGACTAGTCCAGAGCACCGGGGAGCTGTTTTTT.

Here the CDR3 DNA reads TGTGCCAGCTCGCAAACAGGGGGCGGTAATGAAAAACTGTTTTTT. Translated, it gives CASSQTGGGNEKLFF. The chain uses TRBV18 and TRBJ1-4, with TRBD1 matching 9 bases. Trimming took 6 bases from V and 4 from J; bases not matched to a gene: 6. CDR1 KGHSH and CDR2 LQKENI come from the germline V gene. This CDR3 contains 15 residues.

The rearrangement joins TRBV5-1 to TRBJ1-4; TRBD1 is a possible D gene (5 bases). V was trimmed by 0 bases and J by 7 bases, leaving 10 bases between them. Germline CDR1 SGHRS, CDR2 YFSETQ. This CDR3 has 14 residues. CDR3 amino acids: CASSLGGAGEKLFF. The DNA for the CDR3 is TGCGCCAGCAGCTTGGGCGGGGCGGGTGAAAAACTGTTTTTT.

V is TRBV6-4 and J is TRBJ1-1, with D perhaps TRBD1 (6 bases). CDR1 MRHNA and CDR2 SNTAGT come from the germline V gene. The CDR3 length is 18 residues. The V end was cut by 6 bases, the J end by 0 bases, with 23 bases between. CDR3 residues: CASSSSGTLNQMNTEAFF. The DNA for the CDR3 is TGTGCCAGCAGCTCTTCGGGGACACTTAACCAAATGAACACTGAAGCTTTCTTT.

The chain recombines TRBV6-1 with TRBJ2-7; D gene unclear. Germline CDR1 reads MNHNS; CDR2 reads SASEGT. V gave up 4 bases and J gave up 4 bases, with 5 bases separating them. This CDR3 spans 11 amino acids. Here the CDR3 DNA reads TGTGCCAGCAGTGCCAGATACGAGCAGTACTTC. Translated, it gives CASSARYEQYF.

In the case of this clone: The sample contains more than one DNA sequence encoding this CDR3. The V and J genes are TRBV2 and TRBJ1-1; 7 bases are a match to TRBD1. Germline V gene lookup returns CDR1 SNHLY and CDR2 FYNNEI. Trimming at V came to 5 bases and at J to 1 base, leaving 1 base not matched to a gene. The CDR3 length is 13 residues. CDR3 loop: CASSRDRNTEAFF. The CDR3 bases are TGTGCCAGCAGTCGGGACAGGAACACTGAAGCTTTCTTT.